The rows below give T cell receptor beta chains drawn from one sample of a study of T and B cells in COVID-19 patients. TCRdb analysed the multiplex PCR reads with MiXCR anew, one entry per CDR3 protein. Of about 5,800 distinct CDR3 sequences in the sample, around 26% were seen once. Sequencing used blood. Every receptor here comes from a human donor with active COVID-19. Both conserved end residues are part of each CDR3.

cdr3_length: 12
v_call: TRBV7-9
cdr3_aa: CASSGGYSPLHF

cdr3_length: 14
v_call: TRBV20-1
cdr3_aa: CSARRRDAYNEQFF

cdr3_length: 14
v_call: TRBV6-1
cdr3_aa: CASRLDRRTDTQYF

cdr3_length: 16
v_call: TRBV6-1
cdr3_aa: CASSGSASGVSYEQYF

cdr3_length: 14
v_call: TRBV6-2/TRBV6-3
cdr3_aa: CATDIPPGADTQYF

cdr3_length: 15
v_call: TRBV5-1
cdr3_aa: CASSLTAGQRETQYF

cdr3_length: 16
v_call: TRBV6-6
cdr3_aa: CASSYSRDIPNSPLHF

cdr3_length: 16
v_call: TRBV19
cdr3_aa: CASSPSPAGVQETQYF

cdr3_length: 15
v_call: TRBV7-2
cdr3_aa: CASSSGLAGTDTQYF

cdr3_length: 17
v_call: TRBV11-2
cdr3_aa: CASSPQTRTGLTGELFF

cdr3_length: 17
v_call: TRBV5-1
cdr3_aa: CASSVPLAGTSTGELFF

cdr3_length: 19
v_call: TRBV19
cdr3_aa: CASSAGTSGRARNTGELFF

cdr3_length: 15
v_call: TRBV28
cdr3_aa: CASSSFGFANTEAFF

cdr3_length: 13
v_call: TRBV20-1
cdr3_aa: CSARAGGLDTQYF

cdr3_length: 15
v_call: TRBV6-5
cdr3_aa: CASSKAEGQNQPQHF

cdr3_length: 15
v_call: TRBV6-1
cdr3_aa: CASAGGTSGNYEQYF

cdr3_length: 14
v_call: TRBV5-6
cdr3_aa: CASSLGRGRTEAFF

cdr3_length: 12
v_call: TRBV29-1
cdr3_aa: CSVVGPNTEAFF

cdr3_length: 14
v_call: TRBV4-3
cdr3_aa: CASSPWTSYNEQFF

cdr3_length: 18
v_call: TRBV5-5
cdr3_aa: CASSLGLAGGSNTGELFF

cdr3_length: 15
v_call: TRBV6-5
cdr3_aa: CASSYDQRGKNIQYF

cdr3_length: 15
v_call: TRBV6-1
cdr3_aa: CASSEAGRLNEKLFF

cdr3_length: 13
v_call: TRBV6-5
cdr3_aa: CASSLAGTYEQYF

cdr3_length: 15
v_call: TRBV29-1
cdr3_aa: CSVENSGGASDTQYF

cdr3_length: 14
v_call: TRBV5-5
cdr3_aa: CASSKQATNEKLFF

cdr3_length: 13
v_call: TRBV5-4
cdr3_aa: CASGTGTDRGYTF

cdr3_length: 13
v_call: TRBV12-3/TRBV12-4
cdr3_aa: CASRTQGAETQYF

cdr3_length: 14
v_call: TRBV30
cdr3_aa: CAWKAGYKNYGYTF

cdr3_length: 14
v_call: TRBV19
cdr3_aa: CATSGTGNTGELFF

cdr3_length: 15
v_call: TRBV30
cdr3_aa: CAWSLIQGENSPLHF

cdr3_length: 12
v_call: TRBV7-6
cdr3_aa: CASSLGQETQYF

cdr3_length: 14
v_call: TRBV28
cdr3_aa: CASSGGQGYQPQHF